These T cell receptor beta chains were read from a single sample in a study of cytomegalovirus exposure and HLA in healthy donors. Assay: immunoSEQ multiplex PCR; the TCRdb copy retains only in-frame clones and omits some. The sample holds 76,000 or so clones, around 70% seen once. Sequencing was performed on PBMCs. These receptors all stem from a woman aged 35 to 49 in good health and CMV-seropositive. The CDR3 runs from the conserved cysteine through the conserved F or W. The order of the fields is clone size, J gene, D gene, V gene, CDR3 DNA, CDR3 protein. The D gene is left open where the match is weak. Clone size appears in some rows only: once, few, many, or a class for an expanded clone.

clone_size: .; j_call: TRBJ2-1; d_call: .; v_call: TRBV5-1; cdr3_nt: TGCGCCAGCAGCGTTGGACTACAATCCTACAATGAGCAGTTCTTC; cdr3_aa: CASSVGLQSYNEQFF
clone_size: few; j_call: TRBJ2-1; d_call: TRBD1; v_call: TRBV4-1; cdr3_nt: TGCGCCAGCAGCCAAGACCGGGACAGGTGGAACAATGAGCAGTTCTTC; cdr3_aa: CASSQDRDRWNNEQFF
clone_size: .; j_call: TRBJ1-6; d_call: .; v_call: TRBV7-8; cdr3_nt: TGTGCCAGCAGCCTCATCGGACGGGGGGATTCACCCCTCCACTTT; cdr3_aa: CASSLIGRGDSPLHF
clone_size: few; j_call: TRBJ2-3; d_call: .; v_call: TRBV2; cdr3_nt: TGTGCCAGTCGGATACAGGTACTAAGCACAGATACGCAGTATTTT; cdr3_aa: CASRIQVLSTDTQYF
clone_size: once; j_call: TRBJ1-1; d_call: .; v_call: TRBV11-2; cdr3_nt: TGTGCCAGCAGCTCGAACACTCCGTGGGACACCCCAGATGTAGCTTTCTTT; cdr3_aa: CASSSNTPWDTPDVAFF
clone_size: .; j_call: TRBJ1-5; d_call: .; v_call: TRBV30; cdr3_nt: TGTGCCACACAGGCTGGGGGCGCTGGCAATCAGCCCCAGCATTTT; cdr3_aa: CATQAGGAGNQPQHF
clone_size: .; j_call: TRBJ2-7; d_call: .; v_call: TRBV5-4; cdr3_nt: TGTGCCAGCAGCTCTAGGTCTGAGCAGTACTTC; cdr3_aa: CASSSRSEQYF
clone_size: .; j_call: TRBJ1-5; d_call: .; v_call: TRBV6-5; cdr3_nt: TGTGCCAGCAGTGCTCCTGGCCAGCCCCAGCATTTT; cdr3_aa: CASSAPGQPQHF
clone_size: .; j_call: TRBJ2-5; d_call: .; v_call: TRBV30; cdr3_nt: TGTGCCTGGACTCGACGGGTCCGAGAGACCCAGTACTTC; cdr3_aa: CAWTRRVRETQYF
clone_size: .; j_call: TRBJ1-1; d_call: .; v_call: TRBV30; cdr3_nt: TGTGCCTGGACCCCCTTGGGCATCCCGAACACTGAAGCTTTCTTT; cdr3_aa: CAWTPLGIPNTEAFF
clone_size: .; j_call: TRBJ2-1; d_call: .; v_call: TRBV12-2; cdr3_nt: TGTGCAAGTCGCTTACCAGGACTAGCGGGGTGGGAGCAGTTCTTC; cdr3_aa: CASRLPGLAGWEQFF
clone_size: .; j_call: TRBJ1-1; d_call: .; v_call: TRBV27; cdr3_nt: TGTGCCAGCAGTTTTAGGGAGATGAACACTGAAGCTTTCTTT; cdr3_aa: CASSFREMNTEAFF
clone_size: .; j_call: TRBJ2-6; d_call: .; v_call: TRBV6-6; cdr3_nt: TGTGCCAGCATCCCCCAGGGCTCTGGGGCCAACGTCCTGACTTTC; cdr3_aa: CASIPQGSGANVLTF
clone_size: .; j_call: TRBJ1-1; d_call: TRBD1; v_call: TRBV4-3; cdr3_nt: TGCGCCAGCAGCCCTGACAGGGGGGAGGACACTGAAGCTTTCTTT; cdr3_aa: CASSPDRGEDTEAFF
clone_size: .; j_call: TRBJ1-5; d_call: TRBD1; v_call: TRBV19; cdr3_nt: TGTGCCAGTAGTACGGGGACAGGGTCAAGCAATCAGCCCCAGCATTTT; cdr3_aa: CASSTGTGSSNQPQHF
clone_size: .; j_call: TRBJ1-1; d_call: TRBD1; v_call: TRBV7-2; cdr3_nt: TGTGCCAGCAGCATACAGGGGTTGAACACTGAAGCTTTCTTT; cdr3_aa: CASSIQGLNTEAFF
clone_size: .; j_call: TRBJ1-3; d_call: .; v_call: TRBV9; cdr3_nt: TGTGCCAGCAGCGTTACGAGCTCTGGAAACACCATATATTTT; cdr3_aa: CASSVTSSGNTIYF
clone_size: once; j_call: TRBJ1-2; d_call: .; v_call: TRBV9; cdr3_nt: TGTGCCAGCAGCGTAGACAGTAACTATGGCTACACCTTC; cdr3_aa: CASSVDSNYGYTF
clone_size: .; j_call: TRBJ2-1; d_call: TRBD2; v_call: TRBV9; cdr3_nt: TGTGCCAGCAGCGCAGGACTAGCGGGCAACTACAATGAGCAGTTCTTC; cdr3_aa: CASSAGLAGNYNEQFF
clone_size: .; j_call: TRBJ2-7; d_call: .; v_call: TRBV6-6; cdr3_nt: TGTGCCACGGTTTCTAGGAACGAGCAGTACTTC; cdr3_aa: CATVSRNEQYF
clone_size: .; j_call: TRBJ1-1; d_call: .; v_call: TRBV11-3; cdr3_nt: TGTGCCAGCAGCCCCTCAGGAATGAACACTGAAGCTTTCTTT; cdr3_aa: CASSPSGMNTEAFF
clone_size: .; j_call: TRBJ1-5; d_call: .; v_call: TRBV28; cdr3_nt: TGTGCCAGCAGTTTCGTTCGTCGCAATCAGCCCCAGCATTTT; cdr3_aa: CASSFVRRNQPQHF
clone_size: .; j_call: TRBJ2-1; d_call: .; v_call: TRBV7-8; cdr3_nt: TGTGCCAGCAGCACTAGGTCACTAGCTAATAATGAGCAGTTCTTC; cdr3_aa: CASSTRSLANNEQFF
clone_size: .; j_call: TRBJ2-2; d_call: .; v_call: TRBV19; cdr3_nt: TGTGCCAGTAGCTCAGGGGGAGGATACACCGGGGAGCTGTTTTTT; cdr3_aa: CASSSGGGYTGELFF
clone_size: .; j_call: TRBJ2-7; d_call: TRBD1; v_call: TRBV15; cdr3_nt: TGTGCCACCAGCCGTGGGGGACAGGGGTCAGGCGAGCAGTACTTC; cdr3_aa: CATSRGGQGSGEQYF